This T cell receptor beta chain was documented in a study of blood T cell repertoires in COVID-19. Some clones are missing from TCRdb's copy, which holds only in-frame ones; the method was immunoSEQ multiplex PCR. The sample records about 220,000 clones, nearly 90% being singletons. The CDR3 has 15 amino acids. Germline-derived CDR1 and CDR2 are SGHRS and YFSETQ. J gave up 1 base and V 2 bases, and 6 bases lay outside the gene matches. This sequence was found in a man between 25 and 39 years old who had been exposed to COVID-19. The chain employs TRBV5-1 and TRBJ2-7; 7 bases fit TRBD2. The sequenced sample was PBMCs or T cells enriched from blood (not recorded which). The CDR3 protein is CASSLSPSGSYEQYF. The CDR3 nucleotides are TGCGCCAGCAGCTTAAGTCCTAGCGGTTCCTACGAGCAGTACTTC. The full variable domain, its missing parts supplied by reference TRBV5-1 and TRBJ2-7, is KAGVTQTPRYLIKTRGQQVTLSCSPISGHRSVSWYQQTPGQGLQFLFEYFSETQRNKGNFPGRFSGRQFSNSRSEMNVSTLELGDSALYLCASSLSPSGSYEQYFGPGTRLTVT.